A single sample gave rise to the 30 T cell receptor beta chains below, sequenced in a study of cytomegalovirus exposure and HLA in healthy donors. The PCR contained 60 Vbeta and 13 Jbeta primers. This table comes from immunoSEQ multiplex PCR, and its TCRdb copy is limited to in-frame clones, with some not included. This sample yields more than 150,000 clones, of which 84% are seen a single time; under 1.5% belongs to the top ten. The sample comprised PBMCs. Receptors were obtained from a girl aged 2 to 9 in good health and CMV-seropositive.

The chain employs TRBV6-5 and TRBJ1-1; tentatively, D is TRBD1 (5 bases). The germline V gene encodes CDR1 MNHEY and CDR2 SVGAGI. V gave up 5 bases and J gave up 4 bases, with 17 bases separating them. This CDR3 has 15 amino acids. In DNA, the CDR3 is TGTGCCAGCAGTACGGCAGGACAATGGGGCACTGAAGCTTTCTTT. This encodes CASSTAGQWGTEAFF.

V gene TRBV6-1 combines with J gene TRBJ1-5; maybe TRBD1 (6 bases). Trimming pared 0 bases from V and 9 bases from J, leaving 15 bases between. Germline CDR1 MNHNS, CDR2 SASEGT. The CDR3 sequence is 15 residues long. The CDR3 loop reads CASSEAGQSDLPQHF. CDR3 nucleotide sequence: TGTGCCAGCAGTGAAGCGGGACAAAGTGATTTGCCCCAGCATTTT.

This clone was detected once. The chain is built from TRBV19 and TRBJ2-1, with D possibly matching TRBD1 (5 bases). CDR1 is LNHDA and CDR2 is SQIVND in the germline V gene (reference sequence). The V end lost 2 bases, the J end lost 12 bases, and 14 bases lay between the germline ends. The CDR3 is 13 amino acids. CDR3 sequence reads: CASSITDIGGQFF. The CDR3 DNA reads TGTGCCAGTAGTATAACGGACATTGGTGGGCAGTTCTTC.

This chain joins TRBV6-5 and TRBJ1-4, with TRBD1 matching over 10 bases. This CDR3 comprises 16 residues. Per germline, CDR1 MNHEY and CDR2 SVGAGI. The ends lost 4 bases at V and 7 bases at J; junction bases unmatched: 9. The CDR3 loop reads CASSFPQTGGSEKLFF. CDR3 nucleotides: TGTGCCAGCAGTTTTCCCCAGACAGGGGGCAGTGAAAAACTGTTTTTT.

This clone came up once. The J gene is TRBJ2-7, the V gene TRBV6-6; no definite D call. Germline CDR1 reads MNHNY; CDR2 reads SVGAGI (reference sequence). The CDR3 length is 11 residues. Trimming stripped 2 bases from V and 7 bases from J, with 6 bases between. This chain's CDR3 is CASSYKEEQYF. CDR3 sequence (DNA): TGTGCCAGCAGTTACAAGGAGGAGCAGTACTTC.

The chain couples TRBV5-4 to TRBJ2-1, with 11 bases lining up with TRBD1. Germline trimming cut 0 bases from V and 0 bases from J; bases unmatched to any gene: 11. Germline lookup yields CDR1 SGHNT and CDR2 YYREEE (reference sequence). CDR3 length: 20 amino acids. The CDR3 bases are TGTGCCAGCAGCTTGGCATTGGGGACAGGGGGGATAGGCTCCTACAATGAGCAGTTCTTC. Protein product: CASSLALGTGGIGSYNEQFF.

This chain links TRBV30 with TRBJ2-3; D call uncertain. CDR3 length: 13 residues. Looked up from germline, CDR1 is GTSNPN and CDR2 is SVGIG (reference sequence). V gave up 0 bases and J gave up 7 bases, with 11 bases separating them. CDR3 region: CAWSVLALNTQYF. For the CDR3, the DNA is TGTGCCTGGAGTGTACTCGCCCTTAATACGCAGTATTTT.

V gene TRBV4-2 combines with J gene TRBJ2-3, with 16 bases fitting TRBD2. Germline values: CDR1 LGHNA, CDR2 YNFKEQ. The CDR3 covers 17 residues. Germline trimming cut 3 bases from V and 6 bases from J; bases unmatched to any gene: 6. The DNA for the CDR3 is TGTGCCAGCAGCCACCCGGGGACTAGCGGGAGGGAGGATACGCAGTATTTT. The encoded protein is CASSHPGTSGREDTQYF.

The V and J genes are TRBV7-6 and TRBJ2-1; 8 bases are a match to TRBD2. With V trimmed by 5 bases and J by 0 bases, 3 bases remained unmatched. The germline V gene encodes CDR1 SGHVS and CDR2 FNYEAQ. The CDR3 sequence is 15 residues long. Here the CDR3 DNA reads TGTGCCAGCAGCCCGACTAGCGACTCCTACAATGAGCAGTTCTTC. Translating it yields CASSPTSDSYNEQFF.

The gene calls are TRBV6-5 and TRBJ2-7, with D possibly matching TRBD1 (6 bases). Germline CDR1 is MNHEY and CDR2 is SVGAGI. The V end lost 2 bases, the J end lost 2 bases, and 13 bases lay between the germline ends. This CDR3 region has 15 residues. This chain's CDR3 is CASSYDAGETYEQYF. Written as DNA, the CDR3 is TGTGCCAGCAGTTACGACGCAGGGGAGACCTACGAGCAGTACTTC.

The chain couples TRBV28 to TRBJ1-3; TRBD1 matches at 8 bases. The CDR3 has 16 residues. J lost 4 bases, V lost 3 bases, and 8 bases had no gene match. CDR1 is MDHEN and CDR2 is SYDVKM in the germline V gene. The CDR3 is CASSLLDRVGGNTIYF. CDR3 DNA sequence: TGTGCCAGCAGTTTGCTGGACAGGGTAGGGGGAAACACCATATATTTT.

This chain links TRBV6-1 with TRBJ2-7, with a possible D match to TRBD1 (5 bases). The CDR3 is made up of 18 amino acids. Per the germline V gene, CDR1 is MNHNS and CDR2 is SASEGT. With 1 base removed from V and 6 bases from J, the gap between germline ends came to 25 bases. The CDR3 is CASSEGPLSQGLESEQYF. CDR3 DNA sequence: TGTGCCAGCAGTGAAGGCCCCCTGTCGCAGGGATTGGAGAGCGAGCAGTACTTC.

A few counts support this clone. In nucleotides, the CDR3 is TGTGCCAGCAGTGAAGCGCTGGAGGGGAACACTGAAGCTTTCTTT. Translation gives CASSEALEGNTEAFF. This sequence joins TRBV2 and TRBJ1-1, with D unclear. V lost 0 bases and J 1 base, leaving 9 bases between the germline ends. The germline gives CDR1 SNHLY, CDR2 FYNNEI. The CDR3 consists of 15 residues.

The CDR3: CASSFLGALSSPLHF. In DNA form, the CDR3 reads TGTGCCAGCAGTTTCCTAGGGGCGCTTTCCTCACCCCTCCACTTT. This chain links TRBV27 with TRBJ1-6; the D gene is possibly TRBD1 (5 bases). CDR3 length: 15 residues. V was pared by 3 bases and J by 10 bases, with 16 bases between. Germline lookup yields CDR1 MNHEY and CDR2 SMNVEV (reference sequence).

The chain combines TRBV11-3 with TRBJ2-7, with D maybe TRBD1 (5 bases). The CDR3 contains 13 residues. Germline CDR1 SGHNT, CDR2 YENEEA. The V and J ends lost 5 bases and 3 bases respectively, with 11 bases between them. CDR3 DNA sequence: TGTGCCAGCAGCAGAGCGCAGGGCTACGAGCAGTACTTC. Protein product: CASSRAQGYEQYF.

The chain carries TRBV14 and TRBJ1-1; unclear D gene. The CDR3 sequence is 15 residues long. V was trimmed by 0 bases and J by 4 bases, leaving 12 bases between them. The germline gives CDR1 SGHDN, CDR2 FVKESK. This CDR3 is CASSQDAGTATEAFF. CDR3 nucleotides: TGTGCCAGCAGCCAAGATGCGGGTACGGCCACTGAAGCTTTCTTT.

The chain is built from TRBV5-1 and TRBJ2-3, with D perhaps TRBD2 (5 bases). CDR3 length: 16 residues. Germline loops: CDR1 SGHRS, CDR2 YFSETQ. The V end was cut by 0 bases, the J end by 4 bases, with 15 bases between. Here the CDR3 reads CASSLEVGVGADTQYF. The CDR3 DNA follows: TGCGCCAGCAGCTTGGAGGTGGGAGTTGGGGCAGATACGCAGTATTTT.

The rearrangement uses TRBV9 and TRBJ2-1, with D perhaps matching TRBD1 (5 bases). V was shortened by 0 bases and J by 1 base, with 11 bases between the two germline ends. The CDR3 is 16 amino acids. Germline V lookup: CDR1 SGDLS, CDR2 YYNGEE. CDR3 sequence (DNA): TGTGCCAGCAGCGTAGAGCAGGGTATTTCCTACAATGAGCAGTTCTTC. This encodes CASSVEQGISYNEQFF.

The chain's CDR3 is CASSVAVPDTQYF. The CDR3 DNA is TGTGCCAGCAGCGTAGCTGTCCCAGATACGCAGTATTTT. This sequence joins TRBV9 and TRBJ2-3; D uncertain. The CDR3 contains 13 residues. Germline CDR1 SGDLS, CDR2 YYNGEE. V lost 0 bases and J lost 4, with 6 bases in between.

The chain has TRBV5-6 and TRBJ2-1; the match to TRBD2 covers 11 bases. Germline V gene data show CDR1 as SGHDT and CDR2 as YYEEEE. Trimming at V came to 1 base and at J to 0 bases, leaving 9 bases not matched to a gene. The CDR3 consists of 19 residues. For the CDR3, the DNA is TGTGCCAGCAGCTTGAATTTAGCGACTAGCGGGGCCTCCTACAATGAGCAGTTCTTC. Translating it yields CASSLNLATSGASYNEQFF.

This chain connects TRBV7-3 to TRBJ1-1, with unresolved D. Germline V lookup: CDR1 SGHTA, CDR2 FQGTGA. The CDR3 covers 13 residues. V lost 6 bases to trimming and J lost 1 base, with 9 bases between them. DNA for the CDR3: TGTGCCAGCAGGTATGAGGGGAACACTGAAGCTTTCTTT. This sequence encodes CASRYEGNTEAFF.

This clone has a single count. This chain joins TRBV9 and TRBJ1-2; the D is unclear. Trimming stripped 3 bases from V and 8 bases from J, with 11 bases between. This CDR3 contains 12 residues. In germline, CDR1 is SGDLS, CDR2 YYNGEE. The DNA of the CDR3 is TGTGCCAGCAGCGCAAACATGGGCGGCTACACCTTC. This encodes CASSANMGGYTF.

This sequence joins TRBV5-1 and TRBJ2-1; 16 positions match TRBD2. V was pared by 4 bases and J by 7 bases, with 17 bases of the junction left unmatched. Germline assignment: CDR1 SGHRS and CDR2 YFSETQ. The CDR3 covers 20 residues. This CDR3 is CASSGAGLAGGPSFSNEQFF. Written as DNA, the CDR3 is TGCGCCAGCAGCGGAGCGGGACTAGCGGGAGGGCCCTCTTTTAGTAATGAGCAGTTCTTC.

J is TRBJ1-1 and V is TRBV6-5; 9 bases fit TRBD1. This CDR3 has 15 residues. From germline, CDR1 is MNHEY and CDR2 SVGAGI. V was pared by 4 bases and J by 1 base, with 4 bases of the junction left unmatched. This chain's CDR3 is CASSSLDRGNTEAFF. The CDR3 DNA reads TGTGCCAGCAGTTCCTTGGACAGGGGGAACACTGAAGCTTTCTTT.

The chain is built from TRBV7-9 and TRBJ2-5; tentatively, D is TRBD1 (6 bases). The CDR3 is 12 amino acids. V was clipped by 11 bases and J by 1 base, with 11 bases between them. The germline CDR1 and CDR2 sequences are SEHNR and FQNEAQ (reference sequence). The CDR3 here is CAGSGAQETQYF. The CDR3, as DNA: TGTGCCGGCTCAGGGGCCCAAGAGACCCAGTACTTC.

The chain recombines TRBV2 with TRBJ2-5; 7 bases are shared with TRBD1. The V and J ends lost 8 bases and 2 bases, in that order; junction bases with no gene match: 14. CDR1 and CDR2 from the germline V gene are SNHLY and FYNNEI. This CDR3 has 16 residues. The CDR3 sequence is CASSTQGVGGQETQYF. Here the CDR3 DNA reads TGTGCCAGCTCCACCCAGGGGGTAGGTGGGCAAGAGACCCAGTACTTC.

J is TRBJ1-2 and V is TRBV5-6; 9 bases are shared with TRBD1. The CDR3 has 15 amino acids. CDR1 and CDR2 (germline): SGHDT, YYEEEE. The V segment lost 2 bases and the J segment 2 bases; nucleotides outside the gene matches: 4. The CDR3 nucleotides read TGTGCCAGCAGCTTAATCGGGACAGGGAACTATGGCTACACCTTC. Its protein is CASSLIGTGNYGYTF.

V usage is TRBV30 and J usage is TRBJ1-2; 7 bases map to TRBD1. The CDR3 is made up of 15 amino acids. The trim removed 0 bases at V and 2 bases at J, leaving 6 bases unmatched. Germline CDR1 is GTSNPN and CDR2 is SVGIG (reference sequence). The CDR3 loop reads CAWSVPRGLNYGYTF. CDR3 in DNA: TGTGCCTGGAGTGTACCGAGGGGGCTCAACTATGGCTACACCTTC. Together with reference TRBV30 and TRBJ1-2, the CDR3 gives the full variable domain: SQTIHQWPATLVQPVGSPLSLECTVEGTSNPNLYWYRQAAGRGLQLLFYSVGIGQISSEVPQNLSASRPQDRQFILSSKKLLLSDSGFYLCAWSVPRGLNYGYTFGSGTRLTVV.

This clone has only one observation. The chain has TRBV27 and TRBJ2-6, with D perhaps TRBD2 (6 bases). The CDR3 is made up of 18 amino acids. V was shortened by 3 bases and J by 0 bases, with 15 bases between the two germline ends. In germline, CDR1 is MNHEY, CDR2 SMNVEV (reference sequence). DNA for the CDR3: TGTGCCAGCAGTTTTAAGGGGACTTACAGCTCTGGGGCCAACGTCCTGACTTTC. Encoded protein: CASSFKGTYSSGANVLTF.

The chain recombines TRBV2 with TRBJ2-3; 12 bases line up with TRBD2. CDR3 size: 14 residues. V lost 4 bases, J lost 8 bases, and 4 bases stayed unmatched. Germline CDR1 SNHLY, CDR2 FYNNEI. The CDR3 nucleotides are TGTGCCAGCAGTGGACTAGCGGGGGTTGGTACGCAGTATTTT. Encoded protein: CASSGLAGVGTQYF.